This T cell receptor beta chain was obtained from a study of blood T cell repertoires in COVID-19. Turning to the study itself: There were acute and convalescent COVID-19 samples, and they came from the United States, Italy and Spain. PBMCs, B-cell-depleted T cells, or T cells were the source of the cDNA or gDNA that made up the material.

Per the study methods: Amplification from reference gene primers served as the basis for estimated nucleated cell counts. Sequencing was performed with immunoSEQ multiplex PCR; in TCRdb, only in-frame clones are kept and a portion is missing. The V and J calls and clone size are taken from that table; D and trimming were inferred from the DNA. The top ten hold around 25% of the sample, which has just under 40,000 clones, about four fifths seen once. V was clipped by 1 base and J by 0 bases, with 11 bases between them. Germline CDR1 LGHDT, CDR2 YNNKEL (reference sequence). The CDR3 is made up of 16 amino acids.

The chain has TRBV3-1 (or the pseudogene TRBV3-2) and TRBJ2-3; D ambiguous. The sequenced material came from peripheral blood. The TCR originated in a man between 65 and 80 years old with acute or convalescent COVID-19. The CDR3 sequence: CASSQAATGSTDTQYF. In DNA form, the CDR3 reads TGTGCCAGCAGCCAAGCCGCGACTGGTAGCACAGATACGCAGTATTTT.